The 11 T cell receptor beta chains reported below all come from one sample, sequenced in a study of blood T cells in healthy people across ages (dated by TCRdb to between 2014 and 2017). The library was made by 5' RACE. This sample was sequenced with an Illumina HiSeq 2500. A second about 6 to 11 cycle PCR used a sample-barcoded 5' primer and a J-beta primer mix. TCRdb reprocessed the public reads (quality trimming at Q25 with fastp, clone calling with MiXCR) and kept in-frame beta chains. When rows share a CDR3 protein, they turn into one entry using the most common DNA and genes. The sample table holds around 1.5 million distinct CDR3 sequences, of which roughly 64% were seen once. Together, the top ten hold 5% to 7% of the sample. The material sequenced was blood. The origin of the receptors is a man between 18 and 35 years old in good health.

CDR3 nucleotides: TGTGCCAGCGCGCGCGGACACGGTGAAAAACTGTTTTTT. The encoded protein is CASARGHGEKLFF. This chain joins TRBV7-9 and TRBJ1-4; maybe TRBD1 (5 bases). The CDR3 runs 13 residues. Germline V gives CDR1 SEHNR, CDR2 FQNEAQ (reference sequence). Deletions cut 8 bases from V and 7 bases from J, with 14 bases between. Full variable domain (outside the CDR3, taken from reference TRBV7-9 and TRBJ1-4): DTGVSQNPRHKITKRGQNVTFRCDPISEHNRLYWYRQTLGQGPEFLTYFQNEAQLEKSRLLSDRFSAERPKGSFSTLEIQRTEQGDSAMYLCASARGHGEKLFFGSGTQLSVL.

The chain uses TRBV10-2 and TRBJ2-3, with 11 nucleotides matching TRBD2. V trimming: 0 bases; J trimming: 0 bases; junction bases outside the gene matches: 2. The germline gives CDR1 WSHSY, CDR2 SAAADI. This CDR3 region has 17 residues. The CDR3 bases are TGCGCCAGCAGTGAGTCCAGACTAGCGGGGAGCACAGATACGCAGTATTTT. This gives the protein CASSESRLAGSTDTQYF.

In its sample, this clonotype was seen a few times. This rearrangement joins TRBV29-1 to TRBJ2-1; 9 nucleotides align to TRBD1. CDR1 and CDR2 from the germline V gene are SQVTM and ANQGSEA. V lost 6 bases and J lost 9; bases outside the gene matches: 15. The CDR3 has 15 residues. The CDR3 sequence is CSVETGTGIVGEQFF. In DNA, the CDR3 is TGCAGCGTAGAGACCGGGACAGGGATCGTGGGTGAGCAGTTCTTC.

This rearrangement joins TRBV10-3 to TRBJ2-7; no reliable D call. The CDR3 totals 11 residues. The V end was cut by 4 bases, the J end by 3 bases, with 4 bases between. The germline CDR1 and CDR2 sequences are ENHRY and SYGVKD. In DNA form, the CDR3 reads TGTGCCATCAGTGGGAACTACGAGCAGTACTTC. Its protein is CAISGNYEQYF.

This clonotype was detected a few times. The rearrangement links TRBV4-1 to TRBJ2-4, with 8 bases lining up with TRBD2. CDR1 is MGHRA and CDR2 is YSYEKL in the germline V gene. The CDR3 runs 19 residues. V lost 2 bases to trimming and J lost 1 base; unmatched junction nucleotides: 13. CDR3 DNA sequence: TGCGCCAGCAGCCAAAGCCGTAGCGGGGCCCCGGGGGCCAAAAACATTCAGTACTTC. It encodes CASSQSRSGAPGAKNIQYF.

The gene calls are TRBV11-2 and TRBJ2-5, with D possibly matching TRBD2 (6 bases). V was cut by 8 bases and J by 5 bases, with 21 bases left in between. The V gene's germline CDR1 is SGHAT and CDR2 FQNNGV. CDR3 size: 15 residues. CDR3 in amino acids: CASGIGASREETQYF. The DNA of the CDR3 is TGTGCCAGCGGAATCGGGGCTAGTCGGGAGGAGACCCAGTACTTC.

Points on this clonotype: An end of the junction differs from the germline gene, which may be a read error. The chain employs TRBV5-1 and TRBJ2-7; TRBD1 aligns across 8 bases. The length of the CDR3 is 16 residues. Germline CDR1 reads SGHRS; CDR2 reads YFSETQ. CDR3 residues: CAGSLDPATGVGEQYF. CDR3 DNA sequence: TGCGCCGGCAGCTTGGATCCAGCGACAGGGGTGGGCGAGCAGTACTTC.

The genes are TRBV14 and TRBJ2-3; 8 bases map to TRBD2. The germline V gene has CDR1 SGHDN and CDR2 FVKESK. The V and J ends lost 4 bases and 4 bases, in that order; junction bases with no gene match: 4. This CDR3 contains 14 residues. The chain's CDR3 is CASSPGLVADTQYF. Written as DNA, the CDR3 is TGTGCCAGCAGCCCGGGACTAGTGGCAGATACGCAGTATTTT.

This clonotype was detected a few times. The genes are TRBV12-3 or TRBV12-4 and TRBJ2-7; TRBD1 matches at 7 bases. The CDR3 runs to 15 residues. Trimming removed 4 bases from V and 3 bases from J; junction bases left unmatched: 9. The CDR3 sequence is CASSSTGFGNYEQYF. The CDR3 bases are TGTGCCAGCAGTTCGACAGGGTTCGGGAACTACGAGCAGTACTTC.

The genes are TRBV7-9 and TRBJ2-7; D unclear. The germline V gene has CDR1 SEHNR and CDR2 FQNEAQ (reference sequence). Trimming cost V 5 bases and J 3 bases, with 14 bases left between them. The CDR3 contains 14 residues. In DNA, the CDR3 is TGTGCCAGCAGCCCGAAAAACCGTAGCTACGAGCAGTACTTC. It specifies CASSPKNRSYEQYF.

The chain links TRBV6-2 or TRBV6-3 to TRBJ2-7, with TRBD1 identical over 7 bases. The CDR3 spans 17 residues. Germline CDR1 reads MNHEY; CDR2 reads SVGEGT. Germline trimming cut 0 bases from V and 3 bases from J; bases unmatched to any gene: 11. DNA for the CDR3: TGTGCCAGCAGTTACTCGAGACAGGGACCCCTTATCTACGAGCAGTACTTC. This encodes CASSYSRQGPLIYEQYF.